This TCR beta chain emerged from a study of blood T cells in healthy people across ages. Peripheral blood, about 10 milliliters per donor, was collected. Together with a sample-barcoded 5' primer, a J-beta primer mix was included in a second PCR lasting roughly 6 to 12 cycles. A single record per CDR3 protein comes from TCRdb applying MiXCR to the 5' RACE reads. This table has 1.5 million or so distinct CDR3 sequences, roughly 40% appearing once. The CDR3 totals 15 residues. From germline, CDR1 is SQVTM and CDR2 ANQGSEA. V lost 0 bases, J lost 6 bases, and 11 bases stayed unmatched. Study observations and caveats: Age showed a roughly linear inverse relationship with TCR beta diversity per million T cells.

As concerns this clonotype: Its antigen is currently unknown.

The chain has TRBV29-1 and TRBJ2-7; 7 nucleotides match TRBD2. The receptor was isolated from a woman between 18 and 30 years old in good health. Sequenced input: blood. CDR3 coding DNA: TGCAGCGTTGAAGATCAAAGAGGACTAGAGGGCGAGCAGTACTTC. This encodes CSVEDQRGLEGEQYF.